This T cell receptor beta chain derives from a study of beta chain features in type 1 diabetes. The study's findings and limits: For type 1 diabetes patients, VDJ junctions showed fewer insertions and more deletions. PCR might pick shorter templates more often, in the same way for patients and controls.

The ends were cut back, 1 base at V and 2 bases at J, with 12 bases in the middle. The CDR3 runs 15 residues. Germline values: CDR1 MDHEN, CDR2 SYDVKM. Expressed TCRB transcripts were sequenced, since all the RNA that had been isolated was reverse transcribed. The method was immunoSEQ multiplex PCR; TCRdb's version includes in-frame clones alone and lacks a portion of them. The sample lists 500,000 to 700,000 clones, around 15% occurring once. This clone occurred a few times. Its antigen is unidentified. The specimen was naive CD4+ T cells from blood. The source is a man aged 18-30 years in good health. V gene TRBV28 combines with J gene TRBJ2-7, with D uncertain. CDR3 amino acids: CASSLSSAGPYEQYF. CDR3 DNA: TGTGCCAGCAGTTTATCATCGGCAGGTCCCTACGAGCAGTACTTC. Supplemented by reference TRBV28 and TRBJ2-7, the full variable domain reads DVKVTQSSRYLVKRTGEKVFLECVQDMDHENMFWYRQDPGLGLRLIYFSYDVKMKEKGDIPEGYSVSREKKERFSLILESASTNQTSMYLCASSLSSAGPYEQYFGPGTRLTVT.